Presented here are 18 T cell receptor beta chains from one specimen sequenced in a study of T-cell memory formation after mild COVID-19. TCRdb used MiXCR to reprocess the 5' RACE reads, holding one entry per CDR3 protein. The repertoire holds about 130,000 distinct CDR3 sequences, with approximately 15% as singletons. Sequences were obtained from PBMCs or a T cell subset sorted from them (not recorded which). These receptors came from a man between 18 and 35 years old who had mild COVID-19 (a few samples of this study predate the infection). Cell type and time point are not known.

This clonotype was seen ten or more times. This chain's CDR3 is CASSLGQSNTEAFF. Here the CDR3 DNA reads TGTGCCAGCAGCTTAGGACAGTCGAACACTGAAGCTTTCTTT. The V and J genes are TRBV11-2 and TRBJ1-1, with a tentative D call TRBD1 (5 bases). This CDR3 has 14 amino acids. From germline, CDR1 is SGHAT and CDR2 FQNNGV. The germline V and J ends were trimmed by 1 base and 1 base, with 7 bases remaining between them.

This clonotype was seen a handful of times. This sequence joins TRBV24-1 and TRBJ2-3; no clear D gene. Germline V CDR1 and CDR2: KGHDR, SFDVKD. V lost 1 base and J 2 bases, leaving 15 bases between the germline ends. The CDR3 length is 17 residues. The CDR3 spells CATSDFSTSLTTDTQYF. CDR3 bases: TGTGCCACCAGTGATTTTTCTACATCTCTGACCACAGATACGCAGTATTTT.

This clonotype was observed a few times. V and J are TRBV11-2 and TRBJ1-1, with a weak D call TRBD1 (5 bases). This CDR3 is 13 amino acids long. The V and J ends lost 3 bases and 7 bases respectively, with 12 bases between them. Germline CDR1 reads SGHAT; CDR2 reads FQNNGV. As DNA, the CDR3 is TGTGCCAGCAGCTTGGGATGGGGGGTTGAAGCTTTCTTT. Protein product: CASSLGWGVEAFF.

This clonotype has a handful of counts. V usage is TRBV12-3 or TRBV12-4 and J usage is TRBJ2-3; TRBD2 agrees at 12 bases. This CDR3 has 17 residues. V lost 5 bases to trimming and J lost 2 bases; unmatched junction nucleotides: 8. The chain's CDR3 is CASSRRLAGASTDTQYF. The CDR3 coding sequence is TGTGCCAGCAGTCGTAGACTAGCGGGGGCATCCACAGATACGCAGTATTTT.

This clonotype was found a few times. The genes are TRBV7-9 and TRBJ2-3, with 8 nucleotides matching TRBD1. The CDR3 has 15 amino acids. The V gene end was trimmed by 3 bases and the J gene end by 6 bases; junction bases not matched to a gene: 8. Germline V gene sequence: CDR1 SEHNR, CDR2 FQNEAQ (reference sequence). The CDR3 loop is CASSFGTGGADTQYF. The CDR3 DNA reads TGTGCCAGCAGCTTCGGAACAGGGGGTGCGGATACGCAGTATTTT.

This clonotype has a handful of counts. V usage is TRBV4-3 and J usage is TRBJ2-7, with 8 bases lining up with TRBD1. J lost 9 bases, V lost 0 bases, and 4 bases had no gene match. The CDR3 totals 13 residues. CDR1 is LGHNA, CDR2 YSLEER, per germline. CDR3 DNA sequence: TGCGCCAGCAGCCAAGATCAGGGGGCTTGGCAGTACGTC. It translates to CASSQDQGAWQYV.

At least ten counts were recorded for this clonotype. V gene TRBV9 combines with J gene TRBJ2-3, with 11 bases fitting TRBD2. CDR1 is SGDLS, CDR2 YYNGEE, per germline. Trimming removed 4 bases from V and 4 bases from J; junction bases left unmatched: 2. The CDR3 totals 14 residues. Here the CDR3 reads CASSLTSGADTQYF. The CDR3 region has the DNA TGTGCCAGCAGCTTGACTAGCGGGGCAGATACGCAGTATTTT.

CDR3 sequence: CAWSREFRGPRWGYTF. CDR3 DNA: TGTGCCTGGAGCCGGGAATTCAGGGGGCCCCGCTGGGGCTACACCTTC. This chain links TRBV30 with TRBJ1-2; 8 bases line up with TRBD1. From germline, CDR1 is GTSNPN and CDR2 SVGIG (reference sequence). The CDR3 contains 16 residues. J lost 8 bases, V lost 3 bases, and 17 bases had no gene match.

Written as DNA, the CDR3 is TGCGCCAGCAGCTTGGTACAGGGGTCCGGGGCCAACGTCCTGACTTTC. Translating it yields CASSLVQGSGANVLTF. V and J are TRBV5-1 and TRBJ2-6; TRBD1 aligns across 7 bases. CDR1 and CDR2 from the germline V gene are SGHRS and YFSETQ. The CDR3 contains 16 residues. V was clipped by 0 bases and J by 4 bases; unmatched bases: 4.

This clonotype showed up just a few times. The V and J genes are TRBV5-1 and TRBJ2-1; D may correspond to TRBD1 or TRBD2 (6 bases each). Trimming cost V 2 bases and J 6 bases, with 12 bases left between them. The length of the CDR3 is 14 residues. Germline V gene sequence: CDR1 SGHRS, CDR2 YFSETQ. This chain's CDR3 is CASSFGGGTNEQFF. In DNA form, the CDR3 reads TGCGCCAGCAGCTTCGGAGGGGGGACCAATGAGCAGTTCTTC.

The V call is TRBV4-3, the J call TRBJ2-3, with TRBD1 as a possible D gene (5 bases). V was shortened by 0 bases and J by 3 bases, with 13 bases between the two germline ends. The CDR3 sequence is 16 residues long. The germline gives CDR1 LGHNA, CDR2 YSLEER. CDR3 DNA sequence: TGCGCCAGCAGCCAAGAATGGCAGGGCTTGACAGATACGCAGTATTTT. Protein product: CASSQEWQGLTDTQYF.

The chain employs TRBV9 and TRBJ2-7, with D perhaps matching TRBD2 (6 bases). The V gene's germline CDR1 is SGDLS and CDR2 YYNGEE. V was pared by 2 bases and J by 1 base, with 13 bases between. The length of the CDR3 is 15 residues. The CDR3 sequence: CASSVGGQGSYEQYF. CDR3 DNA sequence: TGTGCCAGCAGCGTTGGAGGGCAGGGATCCTACGAGCAGTACTTC. The complete variable domain, with remaining parts taken from reference TRBV9 and TRBJ2-7, reads DSGVTQTPKHLITATGQRVTLRCSPRSGDLSVYWYQQSLDQGLQFLIQYYNGEERAKGNILERFSAQQFPDLHSELNLSSLELGDSALYFCASSVGGQGSYEQYFGPGTRLTVT.

The chain has TRBV2 and TRBJ2-3; D might be TRBD1 (5 bases). Germline V gene sequence: CDR1 SNHLY, CDR2 FYNNEI. The CDR3 loop spans 13 amino acids. Trimming took off 6 bases at V and 1 base at J, with 8 bases between the two ends. CDR3 sequence reads: CASSDRRTDTQYF. CDR3 bases: TGTGCCAGCAGCGACAGACGCACAGATACGCAGTATTTT.

V is TRBV7-2 and J is TRBJ2-7, with a weak D call TRBD2 (5 bases). V lost 4 bases and J 3 bases, leaving 7 bases between the germline ends. The germline CDR1 and CDR2 sequences are SGHTA and FQGNSA. The CDR3 length is 12 residues. The CDR3 bases are TGTGCCAGCAGCTCGACTAACTACGAGCAGTACTTC. This codes for CASSSTNYEQYF.

This clonotype was recorded a few times. The CDR3, as DNA: TGTGCCAGCAGGCTGGGTAATGAAAAACTGTTTTTT. It is translated as CASRLGNEKLFF. V gene TRBV12-3 or TRBV12-4 combines with J gene TRBJ1-4; no clear D. V was cut by 6 bases and J by 4 bases, with 6 bases left in between. This CDR3 spans 12 amino acids.

The chain has TRBV4-3 and TRBJ2-7, with D tentatively TRBD1 (5 bases). Germline loops: CDR1 LGHNA, CDR2 YSLEER. This CDR3 comprises 13 residues. V lost 1 base, J lost 6 bases, and 10 bases lay in between. In nucleotides, the CDR3 is TGCGCCAGCAGCCAAGTAAGGGGTACCGAGCAGTACGTC. Protein product: CASSQVRGTEQYV.

This clonotype was observed a handful of times. The chain combines TRBV15 with TRBJ1-2; tentative D call: TRBD1 (5 bases). This CDR3 has 14 residues. The V end lost 3 bases, the J end lost 8 bases, and 16 bases lay between the germline ends. CDR1 and CDR2 from the germline V gene are LNHNV and YYDKDF (reference sequence). The CDR3 nucleotides read TGTGCCACCAGCAGCCGGGACCCCCGGCGGGGCTACACCTTC. Translating gives CATSSRDPRRGYTF.

This clonotype was found a few times. The rearrangement uses TRBV7-2 and TRBJ2-3; a possible D gene is TRBD1 (8 bases). Trimming removed 4 bases from V and 5 bases from J, with 19 bases in between. From germline, CDR1 is SGHTA and CDR2 FQGNSA. This CDR3 comprises 16 residues. The CDR3 loop is CASSSRTGPGGDTQYF. For the CDR3, the DNA is TGTGCCAGCAGCTCGCGGACAGGGCCGGGGGGAGATACGCAGTATTTT.